What follows are 5 T cell receptor beta chains derived from one specimen sequenced in a study of regulatory and conventional T cells in RAG deficiency. Assay: immunoSEQ multiplex PCR; the TCRdb copy retains only in-frame clones and omits some. The repertoire holds over 15,000 clones, with roughly 87% as singletons. Regulatory T cells were sorted from blood as CD4+ CD25-high CD127-low cells. Another study also made use of these data, one on regulatory T cells. As that report states: The PCR used 52 TRBV and 13 TRBJ primers.

The sample comprised Tregs sorted from blood. The receptors shown here come from a human donor in good health.

The chain links TRBV7-2 to TRBJ2-1, with 8 positions matching TRBD2. Trimming took 5 bases from V and 6 from J; bases not matched to a gene: 6. CDR1 SGHTA and CDR2 FQGNSA come from the germline V gene. This CDR3 region has 14 residues. This CDR3 reads CASSDPGLGNEQFF. As DNA, the CDR3 is TGTGCCAGCAGCGATCCGGGACTAGGCAATGAGCAGTTCTTC.

The V and J genes are TRBV10-1 and TRBJ1-2; 9 bases are a match to TRBD1. The CDR3 runs 14 residues. V dropped 9 bases and J dropped 4; count of bases not matched to a gene: 9. Germline V gene data show CDR1 as WNHNN and CDR2 as SYGVQD (reference sequence). The CDR3 DNA reads TGCGCCAGGCCCCCTCCGGGACAGGGCTATGGCTACACCTTC. This sequence encodes CARPPPGQGYGYTF.

The V call is TRBV15, the J call TRBJ2-4, with D maybe TRBD1 (5 bases). This CDR3 is 16 amino acids long. Trimming took 4 bases from V and 4 from J, leaving 17 bases between them. Germline loops: CDR1 LNHNV, CDR2 YYDKDF (reference sequence). The CDR3 reads CATSTREDSLKNIQYF. CDR3 bases: TGTGCCACCAGCACCAGAGAAGACAGCCTGAAAAACATTCAGTACTTC.

This rearrangement joins TRBV19 to TRBJ1-2; D might be TRBD1 (5 bases). Trimming cost V 7 bases and J 3 bases, with 18 bases left between them. The CDR3 length is 15 residues. Per the germline V gene, CDR1 is LNHDA and CDR2 is SQIVND (reference sequence). The CDR3 reads CASTPPQGAYYGYTF. In nucleotides, the CDR3 is TGTGCCAGTACCCCTCCCCAGGGTGCATACTATGGCTACACCTTC.

The chain recombines TRBV2 with TRBJ2-2; D unclear. This CDR3 spans 12 amino acids. Germline-derived CDR1 and CDR2 are SNHLY and FYNNEI. V was trimmed by 5 bases and J by 6 bases, leaving 7 bases between them. CDR3 DNA sequence: TGTGCCAGCAGTCTCTATTCCGGGGAGCTGTTTTTT. Encoded protein: CASSLYSGELFF.